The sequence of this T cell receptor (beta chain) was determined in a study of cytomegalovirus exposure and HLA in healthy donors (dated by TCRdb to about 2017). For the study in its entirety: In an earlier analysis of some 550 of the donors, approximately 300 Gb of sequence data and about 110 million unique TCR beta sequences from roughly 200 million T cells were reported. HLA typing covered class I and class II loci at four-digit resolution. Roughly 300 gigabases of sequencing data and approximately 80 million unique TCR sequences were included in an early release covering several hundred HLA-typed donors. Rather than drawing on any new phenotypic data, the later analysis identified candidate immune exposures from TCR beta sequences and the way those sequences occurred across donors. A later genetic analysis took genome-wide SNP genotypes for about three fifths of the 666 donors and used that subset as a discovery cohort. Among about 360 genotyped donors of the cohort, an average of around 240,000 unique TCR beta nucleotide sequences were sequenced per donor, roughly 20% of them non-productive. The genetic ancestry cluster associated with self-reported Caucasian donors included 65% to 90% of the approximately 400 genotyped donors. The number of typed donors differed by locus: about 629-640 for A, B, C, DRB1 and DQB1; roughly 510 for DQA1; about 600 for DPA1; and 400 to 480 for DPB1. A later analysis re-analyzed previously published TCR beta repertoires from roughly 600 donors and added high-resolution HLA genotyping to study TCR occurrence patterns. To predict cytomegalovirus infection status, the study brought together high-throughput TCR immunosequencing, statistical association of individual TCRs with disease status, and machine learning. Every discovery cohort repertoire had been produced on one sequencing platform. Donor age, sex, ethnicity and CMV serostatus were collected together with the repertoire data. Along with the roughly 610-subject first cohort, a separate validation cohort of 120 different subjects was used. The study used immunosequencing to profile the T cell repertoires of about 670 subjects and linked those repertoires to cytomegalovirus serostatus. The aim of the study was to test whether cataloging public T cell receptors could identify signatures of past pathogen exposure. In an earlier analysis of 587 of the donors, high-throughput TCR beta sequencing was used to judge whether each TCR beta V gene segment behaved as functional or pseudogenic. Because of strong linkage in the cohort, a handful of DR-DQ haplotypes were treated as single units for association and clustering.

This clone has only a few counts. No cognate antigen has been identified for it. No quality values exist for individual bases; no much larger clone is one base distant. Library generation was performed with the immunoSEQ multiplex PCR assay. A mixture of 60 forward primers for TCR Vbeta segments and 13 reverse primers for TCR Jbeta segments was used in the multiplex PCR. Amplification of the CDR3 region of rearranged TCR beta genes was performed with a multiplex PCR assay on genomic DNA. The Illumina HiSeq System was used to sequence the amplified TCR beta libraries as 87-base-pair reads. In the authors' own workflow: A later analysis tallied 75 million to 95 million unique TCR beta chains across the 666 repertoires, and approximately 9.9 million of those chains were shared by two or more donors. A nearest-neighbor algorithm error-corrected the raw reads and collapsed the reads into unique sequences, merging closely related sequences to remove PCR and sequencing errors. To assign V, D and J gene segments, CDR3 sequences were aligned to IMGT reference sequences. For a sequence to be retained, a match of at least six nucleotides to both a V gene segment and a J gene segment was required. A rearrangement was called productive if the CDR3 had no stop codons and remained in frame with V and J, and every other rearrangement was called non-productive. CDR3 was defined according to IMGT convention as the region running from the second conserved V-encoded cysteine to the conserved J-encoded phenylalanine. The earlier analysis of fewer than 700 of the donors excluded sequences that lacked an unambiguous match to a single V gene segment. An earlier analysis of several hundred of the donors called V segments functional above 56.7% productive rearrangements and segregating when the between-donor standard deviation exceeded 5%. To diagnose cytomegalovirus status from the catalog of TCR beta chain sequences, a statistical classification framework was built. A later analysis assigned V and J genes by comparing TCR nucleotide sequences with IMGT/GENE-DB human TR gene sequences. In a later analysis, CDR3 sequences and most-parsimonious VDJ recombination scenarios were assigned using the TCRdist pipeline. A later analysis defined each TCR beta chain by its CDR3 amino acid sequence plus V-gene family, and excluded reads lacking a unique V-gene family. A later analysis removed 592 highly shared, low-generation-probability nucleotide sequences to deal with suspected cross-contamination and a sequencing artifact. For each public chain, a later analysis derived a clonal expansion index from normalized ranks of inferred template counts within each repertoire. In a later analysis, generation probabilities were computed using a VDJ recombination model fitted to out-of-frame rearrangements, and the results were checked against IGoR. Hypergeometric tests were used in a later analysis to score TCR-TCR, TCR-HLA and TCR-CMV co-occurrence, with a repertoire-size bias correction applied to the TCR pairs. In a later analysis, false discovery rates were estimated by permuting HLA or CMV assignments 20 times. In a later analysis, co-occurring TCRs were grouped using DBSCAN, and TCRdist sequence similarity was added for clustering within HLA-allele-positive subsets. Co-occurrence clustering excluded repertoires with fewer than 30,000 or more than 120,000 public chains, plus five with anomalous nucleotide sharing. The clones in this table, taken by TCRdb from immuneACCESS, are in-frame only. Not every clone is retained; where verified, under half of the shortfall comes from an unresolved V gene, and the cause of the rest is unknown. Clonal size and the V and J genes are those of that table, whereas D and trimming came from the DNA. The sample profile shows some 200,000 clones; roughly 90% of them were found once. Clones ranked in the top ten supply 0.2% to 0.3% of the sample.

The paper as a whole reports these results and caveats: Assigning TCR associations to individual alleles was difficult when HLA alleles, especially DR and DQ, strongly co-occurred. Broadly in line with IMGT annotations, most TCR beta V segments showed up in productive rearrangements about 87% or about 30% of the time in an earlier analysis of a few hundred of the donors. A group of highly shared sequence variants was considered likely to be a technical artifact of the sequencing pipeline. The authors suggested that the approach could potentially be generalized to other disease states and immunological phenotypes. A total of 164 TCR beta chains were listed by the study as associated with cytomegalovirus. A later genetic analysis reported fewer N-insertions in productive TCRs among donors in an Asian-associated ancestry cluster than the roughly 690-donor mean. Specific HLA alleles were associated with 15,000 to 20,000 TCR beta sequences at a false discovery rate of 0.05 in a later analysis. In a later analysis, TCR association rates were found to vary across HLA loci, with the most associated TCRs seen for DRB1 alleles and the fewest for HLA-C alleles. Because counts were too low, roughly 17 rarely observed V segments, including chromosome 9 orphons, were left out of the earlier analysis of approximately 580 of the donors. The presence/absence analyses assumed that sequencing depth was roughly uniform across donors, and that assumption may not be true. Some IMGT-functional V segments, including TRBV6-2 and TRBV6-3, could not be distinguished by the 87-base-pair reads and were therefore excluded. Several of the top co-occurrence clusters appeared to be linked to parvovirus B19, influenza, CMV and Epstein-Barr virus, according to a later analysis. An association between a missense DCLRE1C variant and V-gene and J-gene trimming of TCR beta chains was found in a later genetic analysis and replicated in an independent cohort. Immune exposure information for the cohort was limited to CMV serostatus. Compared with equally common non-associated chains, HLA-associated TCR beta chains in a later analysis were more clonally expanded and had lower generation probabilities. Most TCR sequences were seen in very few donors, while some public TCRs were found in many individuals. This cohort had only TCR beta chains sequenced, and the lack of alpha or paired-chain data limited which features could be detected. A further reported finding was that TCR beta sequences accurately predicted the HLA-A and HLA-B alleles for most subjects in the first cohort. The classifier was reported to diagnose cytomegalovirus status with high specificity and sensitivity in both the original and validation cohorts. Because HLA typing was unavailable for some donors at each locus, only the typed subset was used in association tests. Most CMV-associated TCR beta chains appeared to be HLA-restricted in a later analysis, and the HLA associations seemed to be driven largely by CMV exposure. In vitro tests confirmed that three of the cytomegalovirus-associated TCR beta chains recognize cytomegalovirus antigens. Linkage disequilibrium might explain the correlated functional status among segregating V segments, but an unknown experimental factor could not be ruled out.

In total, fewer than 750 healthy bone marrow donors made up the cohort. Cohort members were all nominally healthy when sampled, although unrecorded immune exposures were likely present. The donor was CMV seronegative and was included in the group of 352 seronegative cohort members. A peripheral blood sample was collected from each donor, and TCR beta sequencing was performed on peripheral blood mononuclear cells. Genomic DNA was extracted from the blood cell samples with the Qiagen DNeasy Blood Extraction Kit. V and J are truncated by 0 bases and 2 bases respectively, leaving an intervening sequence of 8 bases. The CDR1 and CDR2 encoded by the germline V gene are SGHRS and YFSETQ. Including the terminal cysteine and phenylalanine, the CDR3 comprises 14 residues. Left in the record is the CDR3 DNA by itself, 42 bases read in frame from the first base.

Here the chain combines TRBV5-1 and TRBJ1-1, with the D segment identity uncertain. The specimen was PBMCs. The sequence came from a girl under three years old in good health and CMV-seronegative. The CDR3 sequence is CASSLAQVNTEAFF. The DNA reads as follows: TGCGCCAGCAGCTTGGCCCAGGTTAACACTGAAGCTTTCTTT.